This record covers a single T cell receptor beta chain. The data are from a study of blood T cell repertoires in COVID-19. TCRdb's copy holds only in-frame clones and misses some; the assay was immunoSEQ multiplex PCR. The sample shows some 150,000 clones, roughly nine tenths of them seen only once. Sample: peripheral blood. This TCR came from a woman in her thirties or forties with acute or convalescent COVID-19.

This CDR3 is CASSLSDRAYEQYF. Written as DNA, the CDR3 is TGTGCCAGCAGCCTGAGTGACAGGGCCTACGAGCAGTACTTC. The chain has TRBV5-4 and TRBJ2-7; 7 nucleotides line up with TRBD1. V lost 4 bases and J lost 2; bases outside the gene matches: 6. The CDR3 is made up of 14 amino acids. Germline lookup yields CDR1 SGHNT and CDR2 YYREEE (reference sequence).